The next 17 T cell receptor beta chains were all read from a single sample in a study of cytomegalovirus exposure and HLA in healthy donors. The primer mix had 60 Vbeta and 13 Jbeta primers. TCRdb's table, derived via immunoSEQ multiplex PCR, lists solely in-frame clones and lacks some. The data contain about 170,000 clones, around 73% of them singletons. Sequencing was done on a sample of PBMCs. The receptors come from a woman between 18 and 29 years old in good health and CMV-seropositive.

The chain recombines TRBV19 with TRBJ1-5, with D tentatively TRBD1 (6 bases). Germline V CDR1 and CDR2: LNHDA, SQIVND (reference sequence). Trimming removed 5 bases at V and 4 bases at J, with 15 bases between. There are 15 residues in the CDR3. The CDR3 loop is CASSPTGRTNQPQHF. CDR3 nucleotide sequence: TGTGCCAGTAGTCCCACAGGGCGGACAAATCAGCCCCAGCATTTT.

The V call is TRBV7-3, the J call TRBJ2-1, with 7 bases lining up with TRBD1. The CDR3 has 16 residues. CDR1 is SGHTA, CDR2 FQGTGA, per germline. J gave up 4 bases and V 5 bases, and 11 bases lay outside the gene matches. This CDR3 reads CASSPRQGELYNEQFF. The CDR3 nucleotides read TGTGCCAGCAGCCCACGCCAGGGGGAGTTATACAATGAGCAGTTCTTC. The complete variable domain, with remaining parts taken from reference TRBV7-3 and TRBJ2-1, reads GAGVSQTPSNKVTEKGKYVELRCDPISGHTALYWYRQSLGQGPEFLIYFQGTGAADDSGLPNDRFFAVRPEGSVSTLKIQRTERGDSAVYLCASSPRQGELYNEQFFGPGTRLTVL.

The CDR3 DNA follows: TGTGCCAGCTCCGGGTTAGCGGGTGAAAAACTGTTTTTT. Its translation is CASSGLAGEKLFF. The chain joins TRBV19 to TRBJ1-4; D call uncertain. The CDR3 consists of 13 residues. CDR1 is LNHDA and CDR2 is SQIVND in the germline V gene (reference sequence). Trimming cost V 9 bases and J 7 bases, with 15 bases left between them.

The genes are TRBV20-1 and TRBJ2-5; no definite D call. Germline V gives CDR1 DFQATT, CDR2 SNEGSKA (reference sequence). The V end lost 6 bases, the J end lost 1 base, and 6 bases lay between the germline ends. The CDR3 is 11 amino acids. CDR3 nucleotide sequence: TGCAGTGCGCGGAGCCAAGAGACCCAGTACTTC. Encoded protein: CSARSQETQYF.

The chain has TRBV4-1 and TRBJ2-2, with 7 bases identical to TRBD2. Germline V CDR1 and CDR2: MGHRA, YSYEKL. This CDR3 region has 14 residues. Trimming took 4 bases from V and 4 from J; bases not matched to a gene: 3. In DNA form, the CDR3 reads TGCGCCAGCAGCCCTAGGGAGGGCACCGGGGAGCTGTTTTTT. Its translation: CASSPREGTGELFF.

This clone was counted between two and nine times. The V gene is TRBV7-8, the J gene TRBJ1-4; D gene uncertain. Germline V gives CDR1 SGHVS, CDR2 FQNEAQ. CDR3 length equals 16 residues. V lost 7 bases and J lost 7, with 22 bases in between. CDR3 in amino acids: CASTEVFRDQVEKLFF. CDR3 in DNA: TGTGCCAGCACGGAAGTTTTTCGGGATCAGGTTGAAAAACTGTTTTTT.

This chain connects TRBV7-6 to TRBJ1-1, with 7 bases matching TRBD1. The germline V gene encodes CDR1 SGHVS and CDR2 FNYEAQ. The CDR3 has 13 residues. With V trimmed by 5 bases and J by 8 bases, 8 bases remained unmatched. This CDR3 is CASSPRQGTEAFF. For the CDR3, the DNA is TGTGCCAGCAGCCCACGACAGGGCACGGAAGCTTTCTTT.

This clone was seen a few times. This rearrangement joins TRBV6-5 to TRBJ2-5, with TRBD1 matching over 7 bases. The assigned J gene may be wrong: the sequence end matches TRBJ2-7 better. The CDR3 covers 16 residues. The germline V gene has CDR1 MNHEY and CDR2 SVGAGI. The CDR3 DNA follows: TGTGCCAGCAGTTACTCGCTCACCAGGGGGACCTACGAGCAGTACTTC. This gives the protein CASSYSLTRGTYEQYF.

The V and J genes are TRBV15 and TRBJ1-5; no definite D call. Germline V lookup: CDR1 LNHNV, CDR2 YYDKDF (reference sequence). There are 13 residues in the CDR3. The V end was cut by 5 bases, the J end by 5 bases, with 10 bases between. The CDR3 DNA is TGTGCCACCAGCGGTCAGAACGATCAGCCCCAGCATTTT. It is translated as CATSGQNDQPQHF.

V gene TRBV10-2 combines with J gene TRBJ2-1, with D possibly TRBD2 on 6 matching bases. V gave up 4 bases and J gave up 0 bases, with 19 bases separating them. Germline CDR1 is WSHSY and CDR2 is SAAADI. This CDR3 has 18 residues. The CDR3 is CASSGASEGTSSYNEQFF. The CDR3 nucleotides read TGCGCCAGCAGTGGGGCTAGCGAGGGGACGAGCTCCTACAATGAGCAGTTCTTC.

The chain recombines TRBV6-1 with TRBJ2-4, with 12 bases aligning to TRBD2. The V gene end was trimmed by 2 bases and the J gene end by 1 base; junction bases not matched to a gene: 9. Germline loops: CDR1 MNHNS, CDR2 SASEGT. This CDR3 has 19 amino acids. The CDR3 DNA follows: TGTGCCAGCAGTGAAAGGGCGGCTAGCGGGGGGGTGGCCAAAAACATTCAGTACTTC. This codes for CASSERAASGGVAKNIQYF.

The chain couples TRBV11-2 to TRBJ2-7; D possibly corresponds to TRBD2 (6 bases). Germline V gene lookup returns CDR1 SGHAT and CDR2 FQNNGV. The ends were cut back, 2 bases at V and 3 bases at J, with 14 bases in the middle. The CDR3 runs 15 residues. CDR3 sequence (DNA): TGTGCCAGCAGCTTACTCTCGGGGGTGAACTACGAGCAGTACTTC. Encoded protein: CASSLLSGVNYEQYF.

As DNA, the CDR3 is TGCGCCAGCAGCGGGGGGTCGGGGGAGACCCAGTACTTC. Encoded protein: CASSGGSGETQYF. This rearrangement joins TRBV5-1 to TRBJ2-5, with TRBD2 as a possible D gene (6 bases). Looked up from germline, CDR1 is SGHRS and CDR2 is YFSETQ. This CDR3 is built from 13 residues. Trimming removed 4 bases from V and 5 bases from J, with 12 bases in between.

This chain connects TRBV11-2 to TRBJ1-3; D remains ambiguous. The ends were cut back, 5 bases at V and 0 bases at J, with 14 bases in the middle. The length of the CDR3 is 16 residues. CDR1 SGHAT and CDR2 FQNNGV come from the germline V gene. Here the CDR3 reads CASSTHRGPSGNTIYF. In DNA form, the CDR3 reads TGTGCCAGCAGCACCCATCGAGGGCCCTCTGGAAACACCATATATTTT. Combining the CDR3 with reference TRBV11-2 and TRBJ1-3 gives the whole variable domain EAGVAQSPRYKIIEKRQSVAFWCNPISGHATLYWYQQILGQGPKLLIQFQNNGVVDDSQLPKDRFSAERLKGVDSTLKIQPAKLEDSAVYLCASSTHRGPSGNTIYFGEGSWLTVV.

The CDR3 loop reads CASSEKGDRRTYGYTF. CDR3 DNA sequence: TGTGCCAGCAGTGAAAAGGGGGACAGGCGGACCTATGGCTACACCTTC. V usage is TRBV6-1 and J usage is TRBJ1-2, with TRBD1 matching 8 bases. The V gene end was trimmed by 2 bases and the J gene end by 4 bases; junction bases not matched to a gene: 9. This CDR3 has 16 amino acids. Germline V gene lookup returns CDR1 MNHNS and CDR2 SASEGT.

V is TRBV6-5 and J is TRBJ1-1; no firm D call. Germline V gene sequence: CDR1 MNHEY, CDR2 SVGAGI. CDR3 size: 12 residues. The ends were cut back, 3 bases at V and 10 bases at J, with 12 bases in the middle. For the CDR3, the DNA is TGTGCCAGCAGTTATGGTTCGGGAGGAGCTTTCTTT. Its protein product is CASSYGSGGAFF.

The gene calls are TRBV7-6 and TRBJ2-1, with D perhaps matching TRBD2 (5 bases). The V end was cut by 10 bases, the J end by 0 bases, with 16 bases between. CDR1 SGHVS and CDR2 FNYEAQ come from the germline V gene. CDR3 length equals 15 residues. CDR3 protein: CATAPTGSSYNEQFF. The CDR3 nucleotides read TGTGCCACTGCTCCCACGGGGAGCTCCTACAATGAGCAGTTCTTC.